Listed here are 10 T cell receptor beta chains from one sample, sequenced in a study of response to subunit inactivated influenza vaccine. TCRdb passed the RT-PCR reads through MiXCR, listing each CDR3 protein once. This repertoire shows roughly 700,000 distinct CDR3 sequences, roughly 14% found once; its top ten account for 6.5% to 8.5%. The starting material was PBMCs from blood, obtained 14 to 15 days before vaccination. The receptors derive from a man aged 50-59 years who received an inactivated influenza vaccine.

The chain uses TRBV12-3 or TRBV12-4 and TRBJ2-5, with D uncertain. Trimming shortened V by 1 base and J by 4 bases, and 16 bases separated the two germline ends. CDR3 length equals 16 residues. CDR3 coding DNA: TGTGCCAGCAGTTTAGGGCCCACCAGATGGGGAGAGACCCAGTACTTC. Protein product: CASSLGPTRWGETQYF.

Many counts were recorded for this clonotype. The CDR3 bases are TGTGCCAGCAGCGCCGGGACAGGAACCTACGAGCAGTACTTC. Protein: CASSAGTGTYEQYF. This chain uses TRBV11-2 with TRBJ2-7; 8 bases are shared with TRBD1. There are 14 residues in the CDR3. J lost 2 bases, V lost 5 bases, and 5 bases had no gene match. The germline V gene encodes CDR1 SGHAT and CDR2 FQNNGV.

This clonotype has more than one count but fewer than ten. The CDR3 loop is CATSSLGTGTTSDRELFF. The CDR3 DNA follows: TGTGCCACCAGCAGCTTAGGGACAGGGACGACCTCTGACCGGGAGCTGTTTTTT. The rearrangement joins TRBV15 to TRBJ2-2; 9 bases line up with TRBD1. The CDR3 is 18 amino acids. With 3 bases clipped from V and 9 bases from J, the junction kept 17 bases outside the gene matches. Germline V lookup: CDR1 LNHNV, CDR2 YYDKDF (reference sequence).

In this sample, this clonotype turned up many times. The CDR3 bases are TGTGCCAGCAGCGTTCAGGGGTTGAACACCGGGGAGCTGTTTTTT. It yields the protein CASSVQGLNTGELFF. This sequence joins TRBV9 and TRBJ2-2; possibly TRBD1 for D (6 bases). The CDR3 is made up of 15 amino acids. CDR1 is SGDLS and CDR2 is YYNGEE in the germline V gene. Trimming took 2 bases from V and 1 from J, leaving 9 bases between them.

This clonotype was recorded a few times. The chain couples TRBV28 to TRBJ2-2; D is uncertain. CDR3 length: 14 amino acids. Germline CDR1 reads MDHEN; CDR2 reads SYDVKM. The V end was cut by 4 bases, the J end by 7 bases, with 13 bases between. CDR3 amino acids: CASSYPGAVGELFF. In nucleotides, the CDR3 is TGTGCCAGCAGTTATCCAGGTGCGGTCGGGGAGCTGTTTTTT.

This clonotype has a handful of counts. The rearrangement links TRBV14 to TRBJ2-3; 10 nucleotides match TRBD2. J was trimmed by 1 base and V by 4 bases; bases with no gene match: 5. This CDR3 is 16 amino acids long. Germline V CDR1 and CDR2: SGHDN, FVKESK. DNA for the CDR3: TGTGCCAGCAGCCGAGTAGCGGGAGGACGCACAGATACGCAGTATTTT. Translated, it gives CASSRVAGGRTDTQYF.

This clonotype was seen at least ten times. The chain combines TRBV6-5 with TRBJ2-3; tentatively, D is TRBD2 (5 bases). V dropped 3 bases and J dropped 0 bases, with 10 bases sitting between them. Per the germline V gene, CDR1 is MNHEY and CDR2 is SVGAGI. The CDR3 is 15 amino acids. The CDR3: CASSYGRWSTDTQYF. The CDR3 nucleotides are TGTGCCAGCAGTTATGGGAGATGGAGCACAGATACGCAGTATTTT.

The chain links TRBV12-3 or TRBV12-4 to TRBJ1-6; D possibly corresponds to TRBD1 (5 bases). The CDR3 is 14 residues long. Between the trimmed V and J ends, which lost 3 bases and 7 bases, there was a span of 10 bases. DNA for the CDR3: TGTGCCAGCAGTTTGGGGACCTCCAATTCACCCCTCCACTTT. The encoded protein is CASSLGTSNSPLHF.

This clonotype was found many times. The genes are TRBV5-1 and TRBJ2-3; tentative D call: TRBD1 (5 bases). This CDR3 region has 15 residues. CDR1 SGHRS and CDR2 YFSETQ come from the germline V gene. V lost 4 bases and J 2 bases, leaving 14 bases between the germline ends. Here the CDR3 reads CASSPIGHYTDTQYF. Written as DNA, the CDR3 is TGCGCCAGCAGCCCCATTGGACACTACACAGATACGCAGTATTTT. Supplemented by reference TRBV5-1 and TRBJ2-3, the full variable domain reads KAGVTQTPRYLIKTRGQQVTLSCSPISGHRSVSWYQQTPGQGLQFLFEYFSETQRNKGNFPGRFSGRQFSNSRSEMNVSTLELGDSALYLCASSPIGHYTDTQYFGPGTRLTVL.

CDR3 sequence (DNA): TGCAGTGCTGGGGGCTTCGCGTGGCCCTACGAGCAGTACTTC. This encodes CSAGGFAWPYEQYF. This chain connects TRBV20-1 to TRBJ2-7, with D possibly being TRBD1 (6 bases). Germline CDR1 and CDR2: DFQATT and SNEGSKA (reference sequence). The V end lost 5 bases, the J end lost 2 bases, and 16 bases lay between the germline ends. The CDR3 contains 14 residues.